This TCR beta chain was sequenced in a study of shared clonotypes between healthy human individuals. Study-wide background: Three plates each covered CD4 naive and memory; CD8 naive two, CD8 memory one.

Whole-study results and caveats: Few donors limited the genetic and exposure-history diversity represented.

Turning to this clone: The antigen is not known.

The table came from immunoSEQ multiplex PCR; TCRdb's copy has only in-frame clones and leaves some out. The table includes 800,000 to 1,200,000 clones, around 78% detected once. Sequencing was performed on memory CD4+ T cells from PBMCs. Subset of the sample: CD45RA-negative fraction. This receptor was taken from a young man in good health. Some clones in this sample may be carry-over from other donors' samples.

This CDR3 reads CASSLLSSGRADTQYF. The CDR3 DNA is TGTGCCAGCAGTTTATTATCTAGCGGGAGGGCAGATACGCAGTATTTT. The chain links TRBV27 to TRBJ2-3, with 12 bases lining up with TRBD2. With V trimmed by 1 base and J by 4 bases, 3 bases remained unmatched. Germline CDR1 reads MNHEY; CDR2 reads SMNVEV (reference sequence). This CDR3 comprises 16 residues.